This paragraph covers one T cell receptor beta chain sequence. The data are from a study of blood T cell repertoires in COVID-19. For the study at large: Sites across the United States, Italy and Spain contributed samples from acute and convalescent COVID-19. PBMCs, B-cell-depleted T cells, or T cells were the source of the cDNA or gDNA that made up the material.

Only in-frame clones appear in the TCRdb table, and some are missing; sequencing was by immunoSEQ multiplex PCR. The sample records fewer than 400,000 clones, about 83% being singletons. V lost 3 bases, J lost 7 bases, and 7 bases stayed unmatched. Germline CDR1 DFQATT, CDR2 SNEGSKA (reference sequence). The CDR3 is 13 residues long. V and J are TRBV20-1 and TRBJ1-2; 8 bases map to TRBD1. This receptor was taken from a young man with active or convalescent COVID-19. Sequenced sample: peripheral blood. The CDR3 DNA reads TGCAGTGCTAGTAACAGACAGGGGACTGGCTACACCTTC. It is translated as CSASNRQGTGYTF.